A selection of T cell receptor beta chains follows, all from one sample in a study of T-cell reconstitution after alpha-beta-depleted transplantation in children. TCRdb recomputed calls from the PCR reads with MiXCR, one row per CDR3 protein. The sample carries a few hundred thousand distinct CDR3 sequences, over 20% recorded once. The starting material was PBMCs, obtained before TCRalphabeta/CD19-depleted stem cell transplant. These receptors were obtained from a boy in the first two years of life with Wiskott-Aldrich syndrome, due to receive a stem cell transplant. The CDR3 runs from the conserved cysteine through the conserved F or W. The order of the fields is D gene, V gene, clone size, J gene, CDR3 DNA, CDR3 protein. D genes are given only for firm matches. A row's size may be missing; if present it is once, few, many or a size class.

TRBD2	TRBV2	NA	TRBJ2-3	TGTGCCGGTAGCGGGAGTATTAGTGTAGATACGCAGTATTTT	CAGSGSISVDTQYF
TRBD2	TRBV11-3	NA	TRBJ2-1	TGTGCCAGCAGCTTAGGTAGCGGGTCAGGTAATGAGCAGTTCTTC	CASSLGSGSGNEQFF
TRBD2	TRBV12-3/TRBV12-4	NA	TRBJ2-1	TGTGCCAGCAGTTTGGGTTTACTAGCGGGAGCCTCCTACAATGAGCAGTTCTTC	CASSLGLLAGASYNEQFF
NA	TRBV6-1	NA	TRBJ2-7	TGTGCCAGCAGTGAGACGGTTTGGGGGGACGAGCAGTACTTC	CASSETVWGDEQYF
NA	TRBV2	NA	TRBJ2-1	TGTGCCAGCAGTGTTAGACCCACAGGGAATGAGCAGTTCTTC	CASSVRPTGNEQFF
NA	TRBV5-1	few	TRBJ2-3	TGCGCCAGCAGCTTGGGCGGGGTGGACACAGATACGCAGTATTTT	CASSLGGVDTDTQYF
TRBD2	TRBV28	few	TRBJ2-7	TGTGCCAGCAGTTTCTTCGCTAGCGGGAGGCCCGAGCAGTACTTC	CASSFFASGRPEQYF
TRBD2	TRBV3-1	few	TRBJ2-7	TGTGCCAGCAGCCAAGGACTAGCGGAGGGCTACGAGCAGTACTTC	CASSQGLAEGYEQYF
TRBD1	TRBV5-1	NA	TRBJ2-3	TGCGCCAGCAGCTCGAGGGACAGTTCGGGAGATACGCAGTATTTT	CASSSRDSSGDTQYF
TRBD1	TRBV5-1	NA	TRBJ2-7	TGCGCCAGCAGCCGCGACGGGACAGGGTCCTACGAGCAGTACTTC	CASSRDGTGSYEQYF
NA	TRBV7-2	few	TRBJ2-5	TGTGCCAGCAGCTTAGTTGTGGGGCCAGCGGAGACCCAGTACTTC	CASSLVVGPAETQYF
TRBD2	TRBV28	NA	TRBJ2-7	TGTGCCAGCAGTTTCAACCCGGGGGGTGAACAAATCTACGAGCAGTACTTC	CASSFNPGGEQIYEQYF
NA	TRBV20-1	NA	TRBJ2-1	TGCAGTGCTAGAGATCGTGGGGGGGCCGAGCAGTTCTTC	CSARDRGGAEQFF
TRBD2	TRBV20-1	NA	TRBJ2-7	TGCAGTGCTAGAGGGGCGGGAGGAGGGTACGAGCAGTACTTC	CSARGAGGGYEQYF
TRBD1	TRBV5-1	few	TRBJ1-1	TGCGCCAGCAGCACGAGACAGGGACCGAACACTGAAGCTTTCTTT	CASSTRQGPNTEAFF
NA	TRBV20-1	few	TRBJ2-1	TGCAGTGCTAGAGATAGGTTAAGCGGCGCTCTACAGTTCTTC	CSARDRLSGALQFF
TRBD2	TRBV6-5	few	TRBJ2-2	TGTGCCAGCAGTTACTCCCCGGGGGCTAGCGGGATAACCGGGGAGCTGTTTTTT	CASSYSPGASGITGELFF
TRBD1	TRBV6-1	NA	TRBJ1-2	TGTGCCAGCAGTGTCGACAGGGGGGACGGCTACACCTTC	CASSVDRGDGYTF
TRBD1	TRBV9	few	TRBJ2-7	TGTGCCAGCAGCCCTACGGGACAGGTCACTGGCGAGCAGTACTTC	CASSPTGQVTGEQYF
NA	TRBV7-2	NA	TRBJ2-5	TGTGCCAGCAGCTTAGCTTGGGGTCGGCAAGAGACCCAGTACTTC	CASSLAWGRQETQYF
TRBD2	TRBV6-1	few	TRBJ2-3	TGTGCCAGCAGTCAACTAGCGGCTAGCACAGATACGCAGTATTTT	CASSQLAASTDTQYF
NA	TRBV4-1	NA	TRBJ1-6	TGCGCCAGCAGCTCCGGGGTTAATTCACCCCTCCACTTT	CASSSGVNSPLHF
NA	TRBV12-3/TRBV12-4	NA	TRBJ2-6	TGTGCCAGCAGAGGGACCGGGGCCAACGTCCTGACTTTC	CASRGTGANVLTF
TRBD1	TRBV27	few	TRBJ2-1	TGTGCCAGCAGTCCCCGACGTCAGGGGGCGAATGAGCAGTTCTTC	CASSPRRQGANEQFF
TRBD2	TRBV10-3	NA	TRBJ2-7	TGTGCCGCAAGACTAGCGGGCGGTTACGAGCAGTACTTC	CAARLAGGYEQYF
TRBD1	TRBV5-1	few	TRBJ1-2	TGCGCCAGCAGCTTGCAGGGGGCCGGTAACTATGGCTACACCTTC	CASSLQGAGNYGYTF
NA	TRBV11-2	NA	TRBJ1-1	TGTGCCAGCAGCCTGGCCGAGGGTTACACTGAAGCTTTCTTT	CASSLAEGYTEAFF
NA	TRBV14	NA	TRBJ1-1	TGTGCCAGCAGCCAAGTGGGGGGGGCCCTAGACACTGAAGCTTTCTTT	CASSQVGGALDTEAFF
TRBD2	TRBV5-1	NA	TRBJ2-1	TGCGCCAGCAGCTTGGTTCTCACTAGCGGGACGGATTACAATGAGCAGTTCTTC	CASSLVLTSGTDYNEQFF
TRBD1	TRBV7-9	NA	TRBJ1-6	TGTGCCAGCAGCTCACCTACGGGACAGGGGAGTTCACCCCTCCACTTT	CASSSPTGQGSSPLHF
NA	TRBV10-2	NA	TRBJ2-5	TGCGCCAGCAGTGGCCCCGAGGGGGGCGAGACCCAGTACTTC	CASSGPEGGETQYF